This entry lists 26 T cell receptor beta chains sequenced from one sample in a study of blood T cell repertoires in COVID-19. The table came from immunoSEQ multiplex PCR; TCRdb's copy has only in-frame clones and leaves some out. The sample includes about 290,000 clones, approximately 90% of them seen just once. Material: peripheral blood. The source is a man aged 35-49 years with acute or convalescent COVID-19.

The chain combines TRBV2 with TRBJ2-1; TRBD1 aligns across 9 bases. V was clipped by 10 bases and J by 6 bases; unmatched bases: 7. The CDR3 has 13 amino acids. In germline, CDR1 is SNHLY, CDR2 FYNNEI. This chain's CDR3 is CANEDRGGNEQFF. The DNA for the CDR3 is TGTGCCAATGAGGACAGGGGAGGCAATGAGCAGTTCTTC.

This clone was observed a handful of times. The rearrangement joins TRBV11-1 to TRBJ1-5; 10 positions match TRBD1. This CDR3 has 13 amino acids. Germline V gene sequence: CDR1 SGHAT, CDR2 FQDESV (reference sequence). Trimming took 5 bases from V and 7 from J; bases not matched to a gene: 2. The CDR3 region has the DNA TGTGCCAGCAGCCAGGACAGGGGGCAGCCCCAGCATTTT. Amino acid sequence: CASSQDRGQPQHF.

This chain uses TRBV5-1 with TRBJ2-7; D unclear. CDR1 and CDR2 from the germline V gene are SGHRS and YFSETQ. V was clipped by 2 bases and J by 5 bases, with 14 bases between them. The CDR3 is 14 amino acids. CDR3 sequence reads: CASSFRPVTDEQYF. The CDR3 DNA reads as TGCGCCAGCAGCTTCCGGCCCGTTACAGACGAGCAGTACTTC.

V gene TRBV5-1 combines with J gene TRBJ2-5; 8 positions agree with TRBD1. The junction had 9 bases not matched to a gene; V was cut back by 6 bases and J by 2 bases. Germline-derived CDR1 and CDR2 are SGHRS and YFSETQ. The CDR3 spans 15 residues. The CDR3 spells CASKAPGGLQETQYF. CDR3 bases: TGCGCCAGCAAAGCCCCAGGGGGCCTTCAAGAGACCCAGTACTTC. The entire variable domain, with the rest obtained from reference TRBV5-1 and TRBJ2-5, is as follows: KAGVTQTPRYLIKTRGQQVTLSCSPISGHRSVSWYQQTPGQGLQFLFEYFSETQRNKGNFPGRFSGRQFSNSRSEMNVSTLELGDSALYLCASKAPGGLQETQYFGPGTRLLVL.

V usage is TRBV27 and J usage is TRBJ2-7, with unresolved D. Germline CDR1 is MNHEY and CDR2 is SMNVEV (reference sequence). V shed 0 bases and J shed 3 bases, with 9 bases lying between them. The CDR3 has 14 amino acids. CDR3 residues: CASSLSFRHYEQYF. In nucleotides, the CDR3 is TGTGCCAGCAGTTTATCTTTCAGGCACTACGAGCAGTACTTC.

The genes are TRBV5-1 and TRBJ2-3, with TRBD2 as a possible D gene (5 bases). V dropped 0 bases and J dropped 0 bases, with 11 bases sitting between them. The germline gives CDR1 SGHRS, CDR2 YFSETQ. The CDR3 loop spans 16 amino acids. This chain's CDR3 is CASSLGGGLSTDTQYF. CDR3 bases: TGCGCCAGCAGCTTGGGCGGCGGGCTCAGCACAGATACGCAGTATTTT.

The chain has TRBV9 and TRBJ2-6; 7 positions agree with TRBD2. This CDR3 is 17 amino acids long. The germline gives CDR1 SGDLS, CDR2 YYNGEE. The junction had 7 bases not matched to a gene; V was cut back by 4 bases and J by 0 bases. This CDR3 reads CASSPRGESSGANVLTF. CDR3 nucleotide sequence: TGTGCCAGCAGCCCCCGGGGGGAAAGCTCTGGGGCCAACGTCCTGACTTTC.

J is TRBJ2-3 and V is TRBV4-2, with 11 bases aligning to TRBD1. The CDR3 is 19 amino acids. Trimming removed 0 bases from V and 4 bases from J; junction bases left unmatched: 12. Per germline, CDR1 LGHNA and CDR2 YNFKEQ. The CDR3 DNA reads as TGTGCCAGCAGCCAAGATTCCGGGACAGGGGGGAAGGGGGCAGATACGCAGTATTTT. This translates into CASSQDSGTGGKGADTQYF.

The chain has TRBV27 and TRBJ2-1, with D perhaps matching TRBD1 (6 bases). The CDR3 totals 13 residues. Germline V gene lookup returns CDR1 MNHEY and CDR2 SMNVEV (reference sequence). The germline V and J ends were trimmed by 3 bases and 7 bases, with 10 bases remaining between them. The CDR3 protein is CASSFNRENEQFF. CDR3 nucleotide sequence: TGTGCCAGCAGTTTCAACAGGGAGAATGAGCAGTTCTTC.

Here the CDR3 DNA reads TGTGCCAGCCAGCGGGGGGCTCCCAGCCGCACAGATACGCAGTATTTT. It translates to CASQRGAPSRTDTQYF. The rearrangement links TRBV5-4 to TRBJ2-3; 9 positions match TRBD2. This CDR3 is 16 amino acids long. Germline loops: CDR1 SGHNT, CDR2 YYREEE (reference sequence). Unmatched junction bases numbered 10, after V lost 7 bases and J lost 1 base.

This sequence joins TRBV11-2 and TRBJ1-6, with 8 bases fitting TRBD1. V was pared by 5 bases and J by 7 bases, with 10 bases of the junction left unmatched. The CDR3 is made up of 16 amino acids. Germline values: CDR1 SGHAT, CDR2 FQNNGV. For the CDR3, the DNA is TGTGCCAGCAGCCAATTTACAGGGGGATTGAATTCACCCCTCCACTTT. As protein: CASSQFTGGLNSPLHF. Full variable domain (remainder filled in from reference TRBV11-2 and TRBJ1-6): EAGVAQSPRYKIIEKRQSVAFWCNPISGHATLYWYQQILGQGPKLLIQFQNNGVVDDSQLPKDRFSAERLKGVDSTLKIQPAKLEDSAVYLCASSQFTGGLNSPLHFGNGTRLTVT.

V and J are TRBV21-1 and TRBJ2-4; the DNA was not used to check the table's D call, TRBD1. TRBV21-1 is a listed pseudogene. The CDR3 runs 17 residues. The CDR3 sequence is CASSKRGPGTMKNIQYF. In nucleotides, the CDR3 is TGTGCCAGCAGCAAACGAGGACCCGGGACAATGAAAAACATTCAGTACTTC.

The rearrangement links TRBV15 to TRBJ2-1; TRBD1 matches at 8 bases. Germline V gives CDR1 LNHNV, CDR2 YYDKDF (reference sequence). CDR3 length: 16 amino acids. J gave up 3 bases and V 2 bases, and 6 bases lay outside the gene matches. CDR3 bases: TGTGCCACCAGCAGATTGAGACAGGGGCGCTACAATGAGCAGTTCTTC. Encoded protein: CATSRLRQGRYNEQFF.

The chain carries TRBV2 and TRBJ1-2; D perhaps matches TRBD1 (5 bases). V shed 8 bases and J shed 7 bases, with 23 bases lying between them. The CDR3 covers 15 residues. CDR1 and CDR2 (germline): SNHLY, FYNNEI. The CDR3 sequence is CASSARAGPTAGYTF. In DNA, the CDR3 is TGTGCCAGCTCCGCCCGAGCGGGGCCGACGGCTGGCTACACCTTC. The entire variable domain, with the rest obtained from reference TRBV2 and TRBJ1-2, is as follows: EPEVTQTPSHQVTQMGQEVILRCVPISNHLYFYWYRQILGQKVEFLVSFYNNEISEKSEIFDDQFSVERPDGSNFTLKIRSTKLEDSAMYFCASSARAGPTAGYTFGSGTRLTVV.

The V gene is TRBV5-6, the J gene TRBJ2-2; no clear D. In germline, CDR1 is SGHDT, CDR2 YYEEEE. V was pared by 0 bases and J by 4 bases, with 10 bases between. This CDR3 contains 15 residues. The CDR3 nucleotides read TGTGCCAGCAGCTTGGGGCCGTCGGGCACCGGGGAGCTGTTTTTT. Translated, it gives CASSLGPSGTGELFF.

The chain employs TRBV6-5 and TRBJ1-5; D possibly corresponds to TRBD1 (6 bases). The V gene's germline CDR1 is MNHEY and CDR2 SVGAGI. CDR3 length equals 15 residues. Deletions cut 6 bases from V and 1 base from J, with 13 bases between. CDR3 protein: CASRTTGLSNQPQHF. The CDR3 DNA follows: TGTGCCAGCAGGACTACAGGGTTGAGCAATCAGCCCCAGCATTTT.

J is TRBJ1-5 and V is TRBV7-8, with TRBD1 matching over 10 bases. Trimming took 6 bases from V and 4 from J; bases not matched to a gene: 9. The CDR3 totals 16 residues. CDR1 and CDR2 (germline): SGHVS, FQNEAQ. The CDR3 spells CASSSTQGQGNQPQHF. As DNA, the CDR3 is TGTGCCAGCAGTTCCACCCAGGGACAGGGGAATCAGCCCCAGCATTTT.

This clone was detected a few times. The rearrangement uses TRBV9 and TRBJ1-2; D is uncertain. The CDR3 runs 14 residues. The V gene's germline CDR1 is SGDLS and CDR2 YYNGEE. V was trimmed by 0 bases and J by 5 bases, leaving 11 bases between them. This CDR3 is CASSVDIGEYGYTF. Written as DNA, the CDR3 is TGTGCCAGCAGCGTAGATATCGGGGAGTATGGCTACACCTTC.

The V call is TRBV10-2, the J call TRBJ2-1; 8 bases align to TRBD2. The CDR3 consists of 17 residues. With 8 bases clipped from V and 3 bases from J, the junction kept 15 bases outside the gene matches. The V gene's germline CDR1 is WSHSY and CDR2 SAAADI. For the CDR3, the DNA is TGCGCCAGCTTCTCGGGAGGGGGGGAGCTTTTCTACAATGAGCAGTTCTTC. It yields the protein CASFSGGGELFYNEQFF.

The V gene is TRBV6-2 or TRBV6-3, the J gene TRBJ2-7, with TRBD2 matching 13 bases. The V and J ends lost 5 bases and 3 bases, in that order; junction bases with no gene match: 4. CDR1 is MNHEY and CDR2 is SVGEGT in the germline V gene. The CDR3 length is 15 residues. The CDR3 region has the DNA TGTGCCAGCAGTCTGGGACTAGCGGGGATCTACGAGCAGTACTTC. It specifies CASSLGLAGIYEQYF.

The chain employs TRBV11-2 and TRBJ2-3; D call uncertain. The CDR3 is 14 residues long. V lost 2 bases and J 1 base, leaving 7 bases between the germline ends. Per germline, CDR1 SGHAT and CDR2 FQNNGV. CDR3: CASSLLAGTDTQYF. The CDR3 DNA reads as TGTGCCAGCAGCTTACTCGCAGGCACAGATACGCAGTATTTT. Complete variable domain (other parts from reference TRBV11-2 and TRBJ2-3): EAGVAQSPRYKIIEKRQSVAFWCNPISGHATLYWYQQILGQGPKLLIQFQNNGVVDDSQLPKDRFSAERLKGVDSTLKIQPAKLEDSAVYLCASSLLAGTDTQYFGPGTRLTVL.

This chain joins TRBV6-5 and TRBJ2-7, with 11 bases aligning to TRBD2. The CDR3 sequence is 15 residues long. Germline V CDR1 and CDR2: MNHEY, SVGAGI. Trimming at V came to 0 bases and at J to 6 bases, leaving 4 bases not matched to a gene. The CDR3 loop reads CASSYSWLAGGEQYF. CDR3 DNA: TGTGCCAGCAGTTACTCGTGGCTAGCGGGGGGCGAGCAGTACTTC.

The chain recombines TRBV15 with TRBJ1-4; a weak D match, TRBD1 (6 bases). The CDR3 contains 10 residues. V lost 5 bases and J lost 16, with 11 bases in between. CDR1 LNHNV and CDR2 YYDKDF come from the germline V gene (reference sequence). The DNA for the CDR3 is TGTGCCACCAGCCCCGCGACAGGGTTTTTT. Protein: CATSPATGFF.

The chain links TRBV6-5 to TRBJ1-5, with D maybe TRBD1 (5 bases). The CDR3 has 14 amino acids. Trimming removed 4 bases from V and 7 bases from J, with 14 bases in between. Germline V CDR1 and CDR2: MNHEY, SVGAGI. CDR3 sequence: CASSFDSAGQPQHF. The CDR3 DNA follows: TGTGCCAGCAGTTTTGACAGTGCTGGCCAGCCCCAGCATTTT.

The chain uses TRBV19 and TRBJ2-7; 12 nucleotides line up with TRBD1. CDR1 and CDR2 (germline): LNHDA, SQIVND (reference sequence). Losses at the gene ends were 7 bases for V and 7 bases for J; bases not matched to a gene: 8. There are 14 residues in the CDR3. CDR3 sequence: CASTGDRGLWEQYF. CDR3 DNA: TGTGCCAGTACCGGGGACAGGGGGCTGTGGGAGCAGTACTTC.

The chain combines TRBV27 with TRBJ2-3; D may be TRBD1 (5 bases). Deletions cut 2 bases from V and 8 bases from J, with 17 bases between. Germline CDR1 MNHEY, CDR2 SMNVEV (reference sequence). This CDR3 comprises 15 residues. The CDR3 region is CASSLGPFRDGTQYF. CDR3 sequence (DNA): TGTGCCAGCAGTTTAGGGCCCTTCAGGGATGGTACGCAGTATTTT.